This T cell receptor beta chain is drawn from a study of shared clonotypes between healthy human individuals. It was CD45RO-negative cells, positively selected for CCR7, that made up naive CD8 cells, with terminally differentiated effector memory CD45RA+ cells excluded. Study-wide results and limits: A generally larger estimated richness was seen in naive subsets than in memory subsets. The donor pool, a small one, limited the genetic and exposure-history diversity represented.

Points on this clone: Its target is unknown. The identical CDR3 is also encoded by other nucleotide sequences in the sample.

For every subset, genomic DNA was evenly distributed across several immunoSEQ plates. Original processing methods: ImmunoSEQ sequences covered only the junction and lacked quality scores; filtering therefore differed. Profiled with immunoSEQ multiplex PCR; TCRdb holds only in-frame clones, not every one. V, J and clone size are those of that table, while D and trimming were read from the DNA. The sample carries approximately 2,000,000 clones, 90% to 95% recorded once. Germline V lookup: CDR1 MDHEN, CDR2 SYDVKM. This CDR3 contains 15 residues. V trimming: 3 bases; J trimming: 6 bases; junction bases outside the gene matches: 8.

This receptor was taken from a young man in good health. Some clones in this sample may be carry-over from other donors' samples. This chain connects TRBV28 to TRBJ2-1, with 7 bases identical to TRBD2. The specimen was naive CD8+ T cells from PBMCs. The DNA of the CDR3 is TGTGCCAGCAGTTTTTTGGCGGGAGTTGCCAATGAGCAGTTCTTC. Its protein product is CASSFLAGVANEQFF.